The sample holds one count of the clone carrying this TCR beta chain. The antigen is unknown. The data originate from a study of OX40 agonist ivuxolimab in advanced cancers. Study details: Ivuxolimab, an agonistic anti-OX40 (CD134) antibody, was given to patients. Across the patients, intravenous ivuxolimab was delivered every 2 weeks at 0.01 to 10 mg/kg. Three patients had partial responses: one hepatocellular carcinoma, two cutaneous melanoma. Findings and limits, study-wide: Clonal expansion was seen in CD4+ and CD8+ blood T cells by week 6 at 0.1 to 3.0 mg/kg.

The CDR3 runs to 18 residues. Germline V gene lookup returns CDR1 SGHRS and CDR2 YFSETQ. After removal of 4 bases from V and 1 base from J, the junction contained 9 bases not matched to a gene. Measured with immunoSEQ multiplex PCR; TCRdb has only the in-frame clones, and not every one. The sample carries around 40,000 clones, roughly 90% recorded once. This specimen consisted of CD4+ or CD8+ T cells sorted from blood, obtained in a trial of the OX40 agonist ivuxolimab. V and J are TRBV5-1 and TRBJ2-5; 14 bases match TRBD2. This sequence originates from an adult with an advanced solid tumor such as melanoma, head and neck, liver or kidney cancer. The chain's CDR3 is CASSPGTSGSPGQETQYF. Here the CDR3 DNA reads TGCGCCAGCAGCCCGGGGACTAGCGGGAGTCCGGGCCAAGAGACCCAGTACTTC.